This TCR beta chain was documented in a study of blood T cell repertoires in COVID-19. For the study at large: The cDNA or gDNA used as material had been derived from T cells, B-cell-depleted T cells, or PBMCs.

The Seattle site enrolled patients during active infection and followed them longitudinally. The CDR3 has 14 amino acids. After removal of 3 bases from V and 4 bases from J, the junction contained 3 bases not matched to a gene. Per germline, CDR1 SGHTA and CDR2 FQGNSA. As originally analysed: Quantification of nucleated cells was approximated via reference gene primer amplification. Here immunoSEQ multiplex PCR was the method, and the copy in TCRdb shows in-frame clones only, minus some. V, J and clone size derive from that table, while D and trimming were established from the DNA sequence. The repertoire holds roughly 100,000 clones, with around 88% as singletons.

The chain uses TRBV7-2 and TRBJ2-3, with TRBD1 identical over 8 bases. What was sequenced was peripheral blood. The receptor was derived from a man aged 50-59 years with COVID-19, enrolled during active disease. DNA of the CDR3: TGTGCCAGCAGCTTGCAGGGGGCCTCAGATACGCAGTATTTT. Translation: CASSLQGASDTQYF. The whole variable domain, remainder taken from reference TRBV7-2 and TRBJ2-3, is GAGVSQSPSNKVTEKGKDVELRCDPISGHTALYWYRQSLGQGLEFLIYFQGNSAPDKSGLPSDRFSAERTGGSVSTLTIQRTQQEDSAVYLCASSLQGASDTQYFGPGTRLTVL.